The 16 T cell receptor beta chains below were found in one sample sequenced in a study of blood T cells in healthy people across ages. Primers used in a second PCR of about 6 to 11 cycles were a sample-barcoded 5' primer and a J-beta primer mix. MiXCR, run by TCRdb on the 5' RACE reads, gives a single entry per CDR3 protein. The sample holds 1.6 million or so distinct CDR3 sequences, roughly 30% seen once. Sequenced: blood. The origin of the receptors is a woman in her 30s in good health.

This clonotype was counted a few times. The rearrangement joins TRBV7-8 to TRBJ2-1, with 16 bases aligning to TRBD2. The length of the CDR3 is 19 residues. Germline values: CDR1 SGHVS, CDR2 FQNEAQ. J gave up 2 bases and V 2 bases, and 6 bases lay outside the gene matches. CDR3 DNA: TGTGCCAGCAGCTTAAAAGGGACTAGCGGGGGGGCACCCTACAATGAGCAGTTCTTC. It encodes CASSLKGTSGGAPYNEQFF.

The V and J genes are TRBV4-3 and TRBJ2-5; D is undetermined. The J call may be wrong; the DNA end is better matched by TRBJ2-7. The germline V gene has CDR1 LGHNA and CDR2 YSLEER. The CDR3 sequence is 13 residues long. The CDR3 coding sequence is TGCGCCAGCGCCCAGGACCGAAACTACGAGCAGTACTTC. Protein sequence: CASAQDRNYEQYF.

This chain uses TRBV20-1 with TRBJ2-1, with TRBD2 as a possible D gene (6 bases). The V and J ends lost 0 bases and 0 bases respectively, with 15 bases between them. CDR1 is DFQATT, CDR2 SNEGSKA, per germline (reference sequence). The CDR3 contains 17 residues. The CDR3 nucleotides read TGCAGTGCTAGAGATATGGCTAGCGAGAGCTCCTACAATGAGCAGTTCTTC. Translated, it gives CSARDMASESSYNEQFF.

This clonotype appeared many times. DNA for the CDR3: TGTGCCATCAGTGATGGGTTCGTCACTGCCGATAGCACAGATACGCAGTATTTT. Translated: CAISDGFVTADSTDTQYF. V usage is TRBV10-3 and J usage is TRBJ2-3; no firm D call. The CDR3 has 18 amino acids. From germline, CDR1 is ENHRY and CDR2 SYGVKD. V was cut by 3 bases and J by 0 bases, with 19 bases left in between.

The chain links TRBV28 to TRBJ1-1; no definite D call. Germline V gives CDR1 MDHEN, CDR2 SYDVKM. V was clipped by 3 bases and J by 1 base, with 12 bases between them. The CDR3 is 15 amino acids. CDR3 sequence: CASSFPGGSNTEAFF. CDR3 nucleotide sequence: TGTGCCAGCAGTTTTCCCGGCGGTTCGAACACTGAAGCTTTCTTT. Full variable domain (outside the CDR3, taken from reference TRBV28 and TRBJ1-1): DVKVTQSSRYLVKRTGEKVFLECVQDMDHENMFWYRQDPGLGLRLIYFSYDVKMKEKGDIPEGYSVSREKKERFSLILESASTNQTSMYLCASSFPGGSNTEAFFGQGTRLTVV.

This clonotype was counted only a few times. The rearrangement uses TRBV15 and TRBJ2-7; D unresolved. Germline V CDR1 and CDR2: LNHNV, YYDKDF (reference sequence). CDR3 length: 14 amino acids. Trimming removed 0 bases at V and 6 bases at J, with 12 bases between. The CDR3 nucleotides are TGTGCCACCAGCAGAGAAAGGCAGGATGGCGAGCAGTACTTC. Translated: CATSRERQDGEQYF. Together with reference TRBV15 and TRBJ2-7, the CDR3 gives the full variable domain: DAMVIQNPRYQVTQFGKPVTLSCSQTLNHNVMYWYQQKSSQAPKLLFHYYDKDFNNEADTPDNFQSRRPNTSFCFLDIRSPGLGDTAMYLCATSRERQDGEQYFGPGTRLTVT.

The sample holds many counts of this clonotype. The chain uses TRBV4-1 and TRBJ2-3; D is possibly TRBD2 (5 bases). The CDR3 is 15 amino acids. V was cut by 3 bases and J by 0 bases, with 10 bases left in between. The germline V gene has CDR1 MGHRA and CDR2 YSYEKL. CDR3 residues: CASSQLAASTDTQYF. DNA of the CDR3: TGCGCCAGCAGCCAGCTAGCTGCTAGCACAGATACGCAGTATTTT.

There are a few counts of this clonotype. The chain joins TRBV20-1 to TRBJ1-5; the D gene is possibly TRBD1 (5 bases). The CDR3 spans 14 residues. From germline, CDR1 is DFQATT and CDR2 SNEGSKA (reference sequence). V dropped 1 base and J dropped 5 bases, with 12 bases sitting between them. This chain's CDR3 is CSARGWGRDQPQHF. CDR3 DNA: TGCAGTGCTAGAGGTTGGGGGAGGGATCAGCCCCAGCATTTT.

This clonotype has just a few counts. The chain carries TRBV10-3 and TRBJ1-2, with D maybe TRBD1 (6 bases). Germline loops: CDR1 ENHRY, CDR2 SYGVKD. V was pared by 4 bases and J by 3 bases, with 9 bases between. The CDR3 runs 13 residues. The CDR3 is CAISVGGDYGYTF. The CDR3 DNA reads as TGTGCCATCAGTGTTGGGGGCGACTATGGCTACACCTTC.

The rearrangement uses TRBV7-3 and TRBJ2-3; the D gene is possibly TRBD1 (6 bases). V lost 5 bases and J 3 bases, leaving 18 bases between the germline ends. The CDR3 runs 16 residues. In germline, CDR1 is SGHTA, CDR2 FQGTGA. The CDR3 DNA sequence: TGTGCCAGCAGCCCCATGTCTGGGGGCTGGACAGATACGCAGTATTTT. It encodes CASSPMSGGWTDTQYF. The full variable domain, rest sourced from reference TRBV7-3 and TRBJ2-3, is GAGVSQTPSNKVTEKGKYVELRCDPISGHTALYWYRQSLGQGPEFLIYFQGTGAADDSGLPNDRFFAVRPEGSVSTLKIQRTERGDSAVYLCASSPMSGGWTDTQYFGPGTRLTVL.

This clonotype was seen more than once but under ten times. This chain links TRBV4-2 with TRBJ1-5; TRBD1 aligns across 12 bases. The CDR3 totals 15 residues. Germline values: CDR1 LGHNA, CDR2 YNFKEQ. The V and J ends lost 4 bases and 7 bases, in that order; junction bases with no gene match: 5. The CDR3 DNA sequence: TGTGCCAGCAGCCCGGGACAGGGGGCGAAGCAGCCCCAGCATTTT. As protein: CASSPGQGAKQPQHF.

This CDR3 is CASSPSPAGRATRTQYF. The CDR3 nucleotides are TGTGCCAGCAGCCCTTCGCCAGCCGGGAGGGCGACGAGGACCCAGTACTTC. This rearrangement joins TRBV7-8 to TRBJ2-5; 8 bases align to TRBD2. J lost 7 bases, V lost 5 bases, and 18 bases had no gene match. The CDR3 consists of 17 residues. Germline CDR1 and CDR2: SGHVS and FQNEAQ. The complete variable domain, with remaining parts taken from reference TRBV7-8 and TRBJ2-5, reads GAGVSQSPRYKVAKRGQDVALRCDPISGHVSLFWYQQALGQGPEFLTYFQNEAQLDKSGLPSDRFFAERPEGSVSTLKIQRTQQEDSAVYLCASSPSPAGRATRTQYFGPGTRLLVL.

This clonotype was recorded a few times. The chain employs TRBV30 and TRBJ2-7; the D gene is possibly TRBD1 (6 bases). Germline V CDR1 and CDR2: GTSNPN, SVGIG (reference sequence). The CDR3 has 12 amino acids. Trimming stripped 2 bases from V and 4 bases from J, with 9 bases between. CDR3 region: CAWSKQGYEQYF. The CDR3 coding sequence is TGTGCCTGGAGTAAACAGGGTTACGAGCAGTACTTC.

CDR3 amino acids: CASSLAFRTSVETQYF. The CDR3 DNA reads TGTGCCAGCAGCTTAGCATTTCGGACTAGCGTTGAGACCCAGTACTTC. The rearrangement uses TRBV11-2 and TRBJ2-5, with 9 bases identical to TRBD2. CDR1 is SGHAT, CDR2 FQNNGV, per germline. The CDR3 covers 16 residues. The V gene end was trimmed by 1 base and the J gene end by 5 bases; junction bases not matched to a gene: 8.

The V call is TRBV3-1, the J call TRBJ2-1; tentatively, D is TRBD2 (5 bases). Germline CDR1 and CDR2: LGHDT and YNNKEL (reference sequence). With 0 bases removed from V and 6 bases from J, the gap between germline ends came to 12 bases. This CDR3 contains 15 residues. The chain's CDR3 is CASSQDLASPNEQFF. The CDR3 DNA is TGTGCCAGCAGCCAAGATCTGGCTAGCCCCAATGAGCAGTTCTTC.

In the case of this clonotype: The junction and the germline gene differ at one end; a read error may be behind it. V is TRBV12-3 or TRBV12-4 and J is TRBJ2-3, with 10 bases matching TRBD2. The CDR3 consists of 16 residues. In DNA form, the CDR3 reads TGTGCCAGCAGTTACGGACTAGCGGAAAGCGCAGATGCGCAGTATTTT. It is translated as CASSYGLAESADAQYF.